A selection of T cell receptor beta chains follows, all from one sample in a study of T cells in Graves' hyperthyroidism and ophthalmopathy. One entry per CDR3 protein results from TCRdb running MiXCR on the multiplex PCR reads. Altogether 250,000 to 300,000 distinct CDR3 sequences are present, 13% being singletons, with the ten largest covering approximately 8.6%. The sample consisted of blood. The receptors here all came from a woman aged 25 to 45 with Graves' hyperthyroidism that later progressed to Graves' ophthalmopathy. CDR3s include the opening cysteine and the closing phenylalanine or tryptophan. A D gene is named only where the DNA matches it firmly. Size is stated for part of the rows, as once, few or many counts, or as a class when the clone is expanded.

>few|TRBV30|TRBD1|TRBJ2-4
TGTGCCTGGAGTGTAGGGACAGTTCAGTACTTC
CAWSVGTVQYF
>.|TRBV5-1|TRBD2|TRBJ2-3
TGCGCCAGCAGCAGGACTAGTTCAGTCCCAGATACGCAGTATTTT
CASSRTSSVPDTQYF
>few|TRBV24-1|TRBD1|TRBJ1-2
TGTGCCACCAGTGAGGCCGGGACAGGGTCCCCGAGTGGCTACACCTTC
CATSEAGTGSPSGYTF
>many|TRBV19|.|TRBJ1-5
TGTGCCAGTAGTGGGGGACATAGCAATCAGCCCCAGCATTTT
CASSGGHSNQPQHF
>many|TRBV7-2|.|TRBJ1-5
TGTGCCAGCAGCTTGCGACAGGATAGCAATCAGCCCCAGCATTTT
CASSLRQDSNQPQHF
>many|TRBV5-1|.|TRBJ1-1
TGCGCCAGCAGCAAGGAGATGGTATCTAACACTGAAGCTTTCTTT
CASSKEMVSNTEAFF
>many|TRBV6-1|.|TRBJ1-5
TGTGCCAGCAGTGACTCCGGGACGAGTGGCAATCAGCCCCAGCATTTT
CASSDSGTSGNQPQHF
>many|TRBV20-1|.|TRBJ2-7
TGCAGTGCTAGAGACACGTTCTACGAGCAGTACTTC
CSARDTFYEQYF
>many|TRBV7-8|TRBD2|TRBJ2-1
TGTGCCAGCAGCTTACTCCCGCGGGAGCTCTACAATGAGCAGTTCTTC
CASSLLPRELYNEQFF
>many|TRBV4-2|.|TRBJ2-3
TGTGCCAGCAGCCAAGAGGGCGGGACCACAGATACGCAGTATTTT
CASSQEGGTTDTQYF
>many|TRBV5-6|.|TRBJ1-1
TGTGCCAGCAGCTCCATTCTCCGGGGGAAAGACACTGAAGCTTTCTTT
CASSSILRGKDTEAFF
>many|TRBV6-1|.|TRBJ2-7
TGTGCCAGCAGTCTTCCGATGGGCGAGCAGTACTTC
CASSLPMGEQYF
>many|TRBV18|TRBD1|TRBJ2-7
TGTGCCAGCTCACCTACCGGACAGGGGGGCTACGAGCAGTACTTC
CASSPTGQGGYEQYF
>many|TRBV6-5|.|TRBJ2-7
TGTGCCAGCAGTTACTCGGTGTTGGACCCCGGAAAGCAGTACTTC
CASSYSVLDPGKQYF
>few|TRBV20-1|.|TRBJ2-3
TGCAGTGCTAGAGATAGTAATAGAGCAGATACGCAGTATTTT
CSARDSNRADTQYF
>many|TRBV30|.|TRBJ2-3
TGTGCCTGGAGTCTGGGGACTGTGGATACGCAGTATTTT
CAWSLGTVDTQYF
>few|TRBV24-1|TRBD1|TRBJ1-2
TGTGCCACCAGTGATTCCACGCCCCGGGACAGGGGTAGAGGCTACACCTTC
CATSDSTPRDRGRGYTF
>many|TRBV11-2|TRBD2|TRBJ2-1
TGTGCCAGCAGCTTAGTCCGGACTAGCGGGTTATACAATGAGCAGTTCTTC
CASSLVRTSGLYNEQFF
>many|TRBV30|.|TRBJ2-7
TGTGCCTGGAGTACCTCACACGAGCAGTACTTC
CAWSTSHEQYF
>many|TRBV7-9|.|TRBJ2-5
TGTGCCAGCAGCTTAATCCCAGCGGGCACCCAAGAGACCCAGTACTTC
CASSLIPAGTQETQYF
>many|TRBV3-1|.|TRBJ2-1
TGTGCCAGCAGCCAAGACAGGACGGACCTGGAGCAGTTCTTC
CASSQDRTDLEQFF
>many|TRBV11-2|.|TRBJ2-3
TGTGCCAGCAGCTTAGATGCTGCCACTTATAGCACAGATACGCAGTATTTT
CASSLDAATYSTDTQYF
>many|TRBV7-2|TRBD1|TRBJ1-2
TGTGCCAGCAGCCAGTTACAAAGAAACAGGGGCATCTATGGCTACACCTTC
CASSQLQRNRGIYGYTF
>many|TRBV10-3|.|TRBJ2-7
TGTGCCATCAGCTGGACGGGACATTTGGAGCAGTACTTC
CAISWTGHLEQYF
>many|TRBV6-1|TRBD1|TRBJ1-1
TGTGCCAGCAGTGGAGCGGACAGGGATGTACCTGAAGCTTTCTTT
CASSGADRDVPEAFF
>many|TRBV30|.|TRBJ1-2
TGTGCCTGGACAACTAACTATGGCTACACCTTC
CAWTTNYGYTF
>few|TRBV7-9|.|TRBJ2-3
TGTGCCAGCAGGGACTTAGCCACAGATACGCAGTATTTT
CASRDLATDTQYF
>few|TRBV15|TRBD1|TRBJ1-4
TGTGCCACCAGCAGAGTTACAGGGGGGAATGAAAAACTGTTTTTT
CATSRVTGGNEKLFF
>few|TRBV27|.|TRBJ1-4
TGTGCCAGCAGCCTCCTGCGAGAAGAAAAACTGTTTTTT
CASSLLREEKLFF
>many|TRBV11-2|.|TRBJ1-4
TGTGCCAGCAGCTTAGGAACAGGGTGGGCTAATGAAAAACTGTTTTTT
CASSLGTGWANEKLFF
>many|TRBV11-3|.|TRBJ1-5
TGTGCCAGCCGCCTCGGGGAACGAAGAGAGGCTTATAGCAATCAGCCCCAGCATTTT
CASRLGERREAYSNQPQHF
>.|TRBV19|.|TRBJ2-1
TGTGCCAATAGTATAGGTCTATTTAATGAGCAGTTCTTC
CANSIGLFNEQFF
>.|TRBV19|TRBD2|TRBJ2-2
TGTGCCAGTAGGGATTTAGCGGGAGACACCGGGGAGCTGTTTTTT
CASRDLAGDTGELFF
>many|TRBV28|.|TRBJ2-3
TGTGCCAGCAGTTCCCCCGAGGGGAAGACAGATACGCAGTATTTT
CASSSPEGKTDTQYF
>many|TRBV6-5|.|TRBJ2-1
TGTGCCAGCAGTTACTCGCGGAGCGGGGAGCAGTTCTTC
CASSYSRSGEQFF
>.|TRBV19|TRBD2|TRBJ2-3
TGTGCCAGTAGTGGTACTAGCGGGGATACGCAGTATTTT
CASSGTSGDTQYF
>many|TRBV5-1|.|TRBJ2-1
TGCGCCAGCAGGCAGACTCCCGGCTCCTACAATGAGCAGTTCTTC
CASRQTPGSYNEQFF
>few|TRBV7-2|.|TRBJ1-5
TGTGCCAGCAGCTTGCGACAGGATAGCAATCAGCCCCGGCATTTT
CASSLRQDSNQPRHF
>many|TRBV6-1|TRBD2|TRBJ2-7
TGTGCCAGCAGTGAGACTAGCGGGAGCTCCTACGAGCAGTACTTC
CASSETSGSSYEQYF
>many|TRBV6-5|TRBD1|TRBJ1-2
TGTGCCAGCAGTTACAACGTTGAGACAGGGTTCCAGCGTGGCTACACCTTC
CASSYNVETGFQRGYTF
>few|TRBV28|.|TRBJ1-2
TGTGCCAGTCGATTTGGACAGAACTATGGCTACACCTTC
CASRFGQNYGYTF
>many|TRBV3-1|.|TRBJ1-2
TGTGCCAGCAGCCAATGGACGGGGCTCCATGGCTACACCTTC
CASSQWTGLHGYTF
>.|TRBV28|.|TRBJ1-2
TGTGCCAGCAGTTTAGCGAGGGATCCTTCCTATGGCTACACCTTC
CASSLARDPSYGYTF
>.|TRBV27|.|TRBJ2-1
TGTGCCAGCAAGGAGGAGAGTGAGCAGTTCTTC
CASKEESEQFF
>few|TRBV6-2/TRBV6-3|.|TRBJ1-5
TGTGCCAGCAGTTACTCGAGGGCCAGGGTAAGCAATCAGCCCCAGCATTTT
CASSYSRARVSNQPQHF
>many|TRBV28|TRBD1|TRBJ1-5
TGTGCCAGCAGCTCCCCCACAGGGGTTGTCCATTCCCAGCATTTT
CASSSPTGVVHSQHF
>many|TRBV13|TRBD1|TRBJ2-3
TGTGCCAGCAGGCGACAGGGGGCCGGACAGCAGTATTTT
CASRRQGAGQQYF
>many|TRBV20-1|.|TRBJ1-1
TGCAGTGCTAGAGTTTGGACCGAGAACACTGAAGCTTTCTTT
CSARVWTENTEAFF
>.|TRBV19|.|TRBJ1-2
TGTGCCAGTAATAGACTCTCCAGTAACTATGGCTACACCTTC
CASNRLSSNYGYTF
>.|TRBV14|.|TRBJ2-2
TGTGCCAGCAGCCAAGATCTTGGGCTAGCGTACACCGGGGAGCTGTTTTTT
CASSQDLGLAYTGELFF
>many|TRBV6-2/TRBV6-3|TRBD1|TRBJ2-7
TGTGCCAGCAGTCCGACAGGGTTGGTAGCCGAGCAGTACTTC
CASSPTGLVAEQYF
>many|TRBV28|TRBD2|TRBJ2-7
TGTGCCAGCACGTTAGCGGGAGTCGACGAGCAGTACTTC
CASTLAGVDEQYF
>many|TRBV7-8|TRBD1|TRBJ1-1
TGTGCCAGCAGCCCGACACAGGGGGCCTTCACTGAAGCTTTCTTT
CASSPTQGAFTEAFF
>.|TRBV28|.|TRBJ2-6
TGTGCCAGCAGACCCGGAGGGTCTGGGGCCAACGTCCTGACTTTC
CASRPGGSGANVLTF
>few|TRBV29-1|.|TRBJ1-2
TGCAGCGTTGCCCTACCAGGAAACTATGGCTACACCTTC
CSVALPGNYGYTF
>many|TRBV11-2|.|TRBJ1-2
TGTGCCAGCAGCTTTACCGGGACGGACTATGGCTACACCTTC
CASSFTGTDYGYTF
>few|TRBV4-1|.|TRBJ2-7
TGCGCCAGCAGCCAGGATGGACAGCACTACGAGCAGTACTTC
CASSQDGQHYEQYF